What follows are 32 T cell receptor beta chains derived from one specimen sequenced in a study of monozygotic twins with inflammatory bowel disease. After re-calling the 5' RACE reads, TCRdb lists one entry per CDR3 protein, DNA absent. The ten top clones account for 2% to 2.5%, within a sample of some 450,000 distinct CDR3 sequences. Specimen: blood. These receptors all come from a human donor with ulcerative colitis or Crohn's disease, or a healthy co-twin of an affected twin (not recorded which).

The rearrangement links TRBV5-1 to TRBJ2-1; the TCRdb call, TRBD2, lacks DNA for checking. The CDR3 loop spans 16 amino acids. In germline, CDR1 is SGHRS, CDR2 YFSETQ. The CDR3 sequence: CATKLGSGNSGNEQFF.

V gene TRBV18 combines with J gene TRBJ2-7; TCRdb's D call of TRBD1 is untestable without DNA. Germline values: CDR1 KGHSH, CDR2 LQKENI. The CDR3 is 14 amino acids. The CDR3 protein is CASSPGQGTYEQYF.

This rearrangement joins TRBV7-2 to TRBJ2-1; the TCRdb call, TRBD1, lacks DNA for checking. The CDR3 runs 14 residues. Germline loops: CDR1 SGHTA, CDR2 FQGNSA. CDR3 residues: CASSLKQGIAEQFF.

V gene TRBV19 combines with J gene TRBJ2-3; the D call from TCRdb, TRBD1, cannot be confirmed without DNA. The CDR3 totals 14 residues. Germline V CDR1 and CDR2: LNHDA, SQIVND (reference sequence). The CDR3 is CASSPERRVDTQYF.

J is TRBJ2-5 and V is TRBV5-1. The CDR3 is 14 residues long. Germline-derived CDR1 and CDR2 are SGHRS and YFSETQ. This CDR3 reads CASSLIPDQETQYF.

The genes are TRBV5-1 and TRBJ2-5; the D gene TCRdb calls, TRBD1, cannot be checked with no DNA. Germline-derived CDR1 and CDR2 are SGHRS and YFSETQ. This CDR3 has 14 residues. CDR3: CASSGGQLQETQYF.

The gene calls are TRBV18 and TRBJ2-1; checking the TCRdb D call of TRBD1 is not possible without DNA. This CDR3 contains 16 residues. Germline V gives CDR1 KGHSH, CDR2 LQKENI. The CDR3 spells CASSPMDSGLTNEQFF.

CDR3 loop: CASRTLQRVPYEQYF. This chain uses TRBV6-1 with TRBJ2-7; the TCRdb call, TRBD1, lacks DNA for checking. The CDR3 consists of 15 residues. The germline gives CDR1 MNHNS, CDR2 SASEGT.

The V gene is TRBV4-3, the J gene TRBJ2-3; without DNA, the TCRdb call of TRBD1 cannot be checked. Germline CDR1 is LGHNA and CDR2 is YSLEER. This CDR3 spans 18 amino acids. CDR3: CASSHSTGPGLGADTQYF.

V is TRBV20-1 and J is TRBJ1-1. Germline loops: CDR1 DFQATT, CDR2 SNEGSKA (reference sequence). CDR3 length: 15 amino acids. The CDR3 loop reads CSARDGSQLFAEAFF.

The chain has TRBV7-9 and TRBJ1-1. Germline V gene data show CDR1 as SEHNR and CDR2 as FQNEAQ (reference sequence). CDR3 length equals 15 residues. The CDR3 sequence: CASSLLKILNTEAFF.

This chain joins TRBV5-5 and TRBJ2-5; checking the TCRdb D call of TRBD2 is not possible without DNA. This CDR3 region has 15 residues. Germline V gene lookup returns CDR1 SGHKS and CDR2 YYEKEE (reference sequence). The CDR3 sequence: CASSSKLADWETQYF.

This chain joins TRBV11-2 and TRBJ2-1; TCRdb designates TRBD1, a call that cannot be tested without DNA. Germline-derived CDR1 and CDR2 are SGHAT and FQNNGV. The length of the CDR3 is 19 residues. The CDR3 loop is CASSRQGGYLWTGGNEQFF.

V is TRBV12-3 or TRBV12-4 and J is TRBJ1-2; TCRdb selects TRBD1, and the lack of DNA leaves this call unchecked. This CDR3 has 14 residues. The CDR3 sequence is CASRESGRGYGYTF.

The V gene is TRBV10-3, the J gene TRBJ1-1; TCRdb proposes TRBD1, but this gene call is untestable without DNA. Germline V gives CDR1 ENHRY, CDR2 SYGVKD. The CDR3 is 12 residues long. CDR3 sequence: CAISETGVEAFF.

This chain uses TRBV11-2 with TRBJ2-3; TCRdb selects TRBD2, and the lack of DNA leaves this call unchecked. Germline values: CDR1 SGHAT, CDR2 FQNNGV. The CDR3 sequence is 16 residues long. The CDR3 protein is CASSLGTTSRTDTQYF.

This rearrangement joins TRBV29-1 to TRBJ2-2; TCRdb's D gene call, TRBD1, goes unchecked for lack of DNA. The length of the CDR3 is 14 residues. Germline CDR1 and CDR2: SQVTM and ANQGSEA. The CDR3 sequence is CSVSQGRNTGELFF.

CDR3 residues: CASSRTTENYGYTF. The rearrangement uses TRBV5-1 and TRBJ1-2; TCRdb calls TRBD1, which cannot be checked without DNA. Germline V gene lookup returns CDR1 SGHRS and CDR2 YFSETQ. This CDR3 has 14 amino acids.

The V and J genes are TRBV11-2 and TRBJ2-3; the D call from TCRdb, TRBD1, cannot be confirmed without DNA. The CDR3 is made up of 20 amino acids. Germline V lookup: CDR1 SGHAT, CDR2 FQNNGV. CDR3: CASSLVRGTGGRTRTDTQYF.

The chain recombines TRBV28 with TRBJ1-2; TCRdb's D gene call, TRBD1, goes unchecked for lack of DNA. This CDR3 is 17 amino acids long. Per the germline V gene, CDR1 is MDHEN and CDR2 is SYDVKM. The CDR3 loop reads CASNPPTGVGLNYGYTF.

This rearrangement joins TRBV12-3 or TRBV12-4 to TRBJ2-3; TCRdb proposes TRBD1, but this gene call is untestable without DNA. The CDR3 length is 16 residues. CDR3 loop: CASSALNSFTTDTQYF.

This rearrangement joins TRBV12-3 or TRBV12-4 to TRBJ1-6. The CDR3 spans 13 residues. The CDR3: CASAGFWNSPLHF.

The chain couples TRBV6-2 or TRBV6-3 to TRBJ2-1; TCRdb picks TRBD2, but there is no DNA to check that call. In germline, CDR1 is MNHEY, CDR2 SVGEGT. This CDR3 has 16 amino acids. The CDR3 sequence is CASSYTLAGVSNEQFF.

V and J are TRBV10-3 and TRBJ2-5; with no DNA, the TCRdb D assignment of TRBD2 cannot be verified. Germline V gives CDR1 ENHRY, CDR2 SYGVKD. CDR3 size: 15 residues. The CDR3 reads CAISESTGIAETQYF.

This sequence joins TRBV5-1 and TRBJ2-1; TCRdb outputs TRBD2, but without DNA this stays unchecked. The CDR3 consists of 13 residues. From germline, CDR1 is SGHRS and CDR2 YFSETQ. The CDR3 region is CASRRDSGNEQFF. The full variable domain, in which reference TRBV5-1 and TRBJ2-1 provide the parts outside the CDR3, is KAGVTQTPRYLIKTRGQQVTLSCSPISGHRSVSWYQQTPGQGLQFLFEYFSETQRNKGNFPGRFSGRQFSNSRSEMNVSTLELGDSALYLCASRRDSGNEQFFGPGTRLTVL.

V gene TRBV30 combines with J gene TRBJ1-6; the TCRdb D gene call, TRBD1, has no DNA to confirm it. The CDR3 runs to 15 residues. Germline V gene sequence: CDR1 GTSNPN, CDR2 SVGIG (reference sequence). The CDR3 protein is CAWSVGPGRNSPLHF.

The CDR3 protein is CASSQERTRGAGDETQYF. The rearrangement links TRBV4-3 to TRBJ2-5; absent DNA, TCRdb's TRBD1 call cannot be checked. The germline CDR1 and CDR2 sequences are LGHNA and YSLEER. This CDR3 spans 18 amino acids.

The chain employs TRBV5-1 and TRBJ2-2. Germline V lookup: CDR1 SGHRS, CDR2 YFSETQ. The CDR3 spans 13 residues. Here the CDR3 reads CASSLDLTGELFF.

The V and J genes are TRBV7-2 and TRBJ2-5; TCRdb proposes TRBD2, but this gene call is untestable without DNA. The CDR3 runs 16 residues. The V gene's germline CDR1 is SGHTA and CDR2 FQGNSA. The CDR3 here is CASGPLSGGYLETQYF.

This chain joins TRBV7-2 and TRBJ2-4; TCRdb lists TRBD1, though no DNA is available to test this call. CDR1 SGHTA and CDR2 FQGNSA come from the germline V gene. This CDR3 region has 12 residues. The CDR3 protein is CASSLTGNIQYF.

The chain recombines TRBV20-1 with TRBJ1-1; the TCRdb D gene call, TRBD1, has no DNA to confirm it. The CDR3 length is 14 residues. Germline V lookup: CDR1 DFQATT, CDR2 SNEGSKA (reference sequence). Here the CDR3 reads CSARGDRASTEAFF.

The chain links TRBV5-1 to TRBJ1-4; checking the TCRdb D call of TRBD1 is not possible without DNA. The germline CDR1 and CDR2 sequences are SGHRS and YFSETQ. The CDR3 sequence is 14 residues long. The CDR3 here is CASSPGGTNEKLFF.